The clone carrying this T cell receptor (beta chain) appeared many times. As yet, its antigen is unknown. The data are from a study of CD8+CD57+ T cells in acquired aplastic anemia. Study-wide points: Patients and controls shared under 35 CD8+ CDR3 sequences, which appeared highly expressed in patients and within their immunodominant clones.

Profiling that covered TCR beta VDJ and CDR3 relied on genomic DNA as its template. TCRdb analysed the reads with MiXCR anew, one entry per CDR3 protein. This sample has 200,000 or so distinct CDR3 sequences; about half occur once, and the top ten carry nearly 20%. Patients picked for sequencing had shown CD8+CD57+ cell expansion detected by flow cytometry. Patients uniformly had severe acquired aplastic anemia. V lost 0 bases and J 1 base, leaving 9 bases between the germline ends. This CDR3 spans 15 amino acids. Germline lookup yields CDR1 LGHDT and CDR2 YNNKEL (reference sequence). Sequencing was done on a sample of sorted CD4+, CD8+, or CD8+CD57+ T cells (not recorded which) from PBMCs. The TCR originated in a human donor with aplastic anemia. The rearrangement joins TRBV3-1 to TRBJ1-1; D remains ambiguous. CDR3 coding DNA: TGTGCCAGCAGCCAAGAGGAACCGAGGAACACTGAAGCTTTCTTT. It specifies CASSQEEPRNTEAFF.